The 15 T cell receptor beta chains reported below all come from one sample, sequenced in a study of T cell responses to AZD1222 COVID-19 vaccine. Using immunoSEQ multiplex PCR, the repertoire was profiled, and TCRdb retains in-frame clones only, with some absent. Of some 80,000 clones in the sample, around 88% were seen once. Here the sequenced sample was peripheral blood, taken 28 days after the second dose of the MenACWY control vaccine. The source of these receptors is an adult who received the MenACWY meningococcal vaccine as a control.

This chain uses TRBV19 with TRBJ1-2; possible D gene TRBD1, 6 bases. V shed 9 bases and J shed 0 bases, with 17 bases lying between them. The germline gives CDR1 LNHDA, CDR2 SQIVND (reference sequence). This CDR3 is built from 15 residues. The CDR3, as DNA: TGTGCCAGCCACGATGGGACATATCCTAACTATGGCTACACCTTC. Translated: CASHDGTYPNYGYTF. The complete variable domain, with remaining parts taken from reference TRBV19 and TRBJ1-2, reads DGGITQSPKYLFRKEGQNVTLSCEQNLNHDAMYWYRQDPGQGLRLIYYSQIVNDFQKGDIAEGYSVSREKKESFPLTVTSAQKNPTAFYLCASHDGTYPNYGYTFGSGTRLTVV.

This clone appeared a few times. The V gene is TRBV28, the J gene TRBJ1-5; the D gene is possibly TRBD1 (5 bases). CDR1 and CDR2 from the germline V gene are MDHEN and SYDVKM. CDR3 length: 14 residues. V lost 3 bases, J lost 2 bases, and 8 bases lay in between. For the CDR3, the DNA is TGTGCCAGCAGTTTCGTAGGGGGCAATCAGCCCCAGCATTTT. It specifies CASSFVGGNQPQHF.

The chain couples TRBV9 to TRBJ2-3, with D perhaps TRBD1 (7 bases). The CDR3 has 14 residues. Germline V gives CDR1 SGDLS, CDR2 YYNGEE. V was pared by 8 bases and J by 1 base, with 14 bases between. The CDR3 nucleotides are TGTGCCAGTTCCCAGGGGGGTGGCACAGATACGCAGTATTTT. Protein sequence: CASSQGGGTDTQYF.

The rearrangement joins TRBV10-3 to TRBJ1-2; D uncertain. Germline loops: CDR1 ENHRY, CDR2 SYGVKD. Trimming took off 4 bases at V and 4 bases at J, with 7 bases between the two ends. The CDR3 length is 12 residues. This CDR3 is CAISVRAYGYTF. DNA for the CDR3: TGTGCCATCAGTGTTCGAGCCTATGGCTACACCTTC.

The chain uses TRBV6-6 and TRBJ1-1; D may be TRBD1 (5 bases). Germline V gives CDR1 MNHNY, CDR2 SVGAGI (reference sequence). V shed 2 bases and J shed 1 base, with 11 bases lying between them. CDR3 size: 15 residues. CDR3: CASSYVGVGNTEAFF. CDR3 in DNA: TGTGCCAGCAGTTACGTGGGGGTAGGGAACACTGAAGCTTTCTTT.

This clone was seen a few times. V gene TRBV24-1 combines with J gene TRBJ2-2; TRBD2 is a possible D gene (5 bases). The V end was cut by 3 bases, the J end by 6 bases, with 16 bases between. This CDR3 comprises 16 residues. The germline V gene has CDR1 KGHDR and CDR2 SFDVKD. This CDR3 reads CATSDQGSGISGELFF. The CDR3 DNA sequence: TGTGCCACCAGTGATCAAGGGTCGGGGATATCCGGGGAGCTGTTTTTT.

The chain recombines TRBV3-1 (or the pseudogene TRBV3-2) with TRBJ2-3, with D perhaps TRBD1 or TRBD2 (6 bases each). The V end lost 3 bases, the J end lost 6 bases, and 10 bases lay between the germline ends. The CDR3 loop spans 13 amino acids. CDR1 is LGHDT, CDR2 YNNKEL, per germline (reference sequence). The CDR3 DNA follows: TGTGCCAGCAGCCAGTTCGGGGGCGATACGCAGTATTTT. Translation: CASSQFGGDTQYF.

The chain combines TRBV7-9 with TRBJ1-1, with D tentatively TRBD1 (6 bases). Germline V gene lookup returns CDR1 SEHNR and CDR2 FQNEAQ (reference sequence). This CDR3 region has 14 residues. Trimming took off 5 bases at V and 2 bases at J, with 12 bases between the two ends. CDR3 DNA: TGTGCCAGCAGCCCCGGGACAACTAACACTGAAGCTTTCTTT. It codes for CASSPGTTNTEAFF.

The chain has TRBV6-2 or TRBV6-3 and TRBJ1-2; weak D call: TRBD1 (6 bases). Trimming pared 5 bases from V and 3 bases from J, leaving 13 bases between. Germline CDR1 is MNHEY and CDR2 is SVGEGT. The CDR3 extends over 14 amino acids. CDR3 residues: CASSRDNADYGYTF. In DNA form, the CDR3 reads TGTGCCAGCAGTCGGGACAATGCTGACTATGGCTACACCTTC.

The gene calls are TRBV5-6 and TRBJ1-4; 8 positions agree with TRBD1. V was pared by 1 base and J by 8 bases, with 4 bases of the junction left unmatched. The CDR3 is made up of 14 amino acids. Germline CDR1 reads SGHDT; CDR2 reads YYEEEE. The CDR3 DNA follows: TGTGCCAGCAGCTTGTACAGGGGGTCGGAAAAACTGTTTTTT. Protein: CASSLYRGSEKLFF. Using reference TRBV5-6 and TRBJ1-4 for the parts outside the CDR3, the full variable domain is DAGVTQSPTHLIKTRGQQVTLRCSPKSGHDTVSWYQQALGQGPQFIFQYYEEEERQRGNFPDRFSGHQFPNYSSELNVNALLLGDSALYLCASSLYRGSEKLFFGSGTQLSVL.

The CDR3 nucleotides read TGTGCCAGCTCACCATCGGGACAGGTCTTAGACCCGGTCCGGTCCTACAATGAGCAGTTCTTC. It translates to CASSPSGQVLDPVRSYNEQFF. The chain links TRBV18 to TRBJ2-1; 8 bases agree with TRBD1. The V gene's germline CDR1 is KGHSH and CDR2 LQKENI. The CDR3 has 21 amino acids. Germline trimming cut 2 bases from V and 1 base from J; bases unmatched to any gene: 19.

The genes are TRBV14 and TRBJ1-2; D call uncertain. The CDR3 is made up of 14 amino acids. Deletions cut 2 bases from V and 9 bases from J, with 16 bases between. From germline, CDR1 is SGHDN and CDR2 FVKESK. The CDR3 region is CASSQLTHQESYTF. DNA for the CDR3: TGTGCCAGCAGCCAACTGACACATCAGGAGAGCTACACCTTC.

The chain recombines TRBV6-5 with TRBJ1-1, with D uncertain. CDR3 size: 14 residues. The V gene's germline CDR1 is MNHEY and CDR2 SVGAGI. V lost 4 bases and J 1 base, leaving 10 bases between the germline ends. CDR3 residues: CASSSGQTNTEAFF. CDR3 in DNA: TGTGCCAGCAGTTCCGGGCAGACGAACACTGAAGCTTTCTTT.

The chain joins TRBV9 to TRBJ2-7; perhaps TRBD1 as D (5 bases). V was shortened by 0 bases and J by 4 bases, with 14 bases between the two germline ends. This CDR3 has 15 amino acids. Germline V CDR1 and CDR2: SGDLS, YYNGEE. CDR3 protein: CASSVDTGQAYEQYF. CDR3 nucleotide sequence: TGTGCCAGCAGCGTAGATACAGGTCAGGCTTACGAGCAGTACTTC.

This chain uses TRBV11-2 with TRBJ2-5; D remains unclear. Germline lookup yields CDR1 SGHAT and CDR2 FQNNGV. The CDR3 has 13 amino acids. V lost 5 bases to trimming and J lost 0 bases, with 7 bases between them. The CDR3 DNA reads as TGTGCCAGCAGCCTGGGGTACCAAGAGACCCAGTACTTC. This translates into CASSLGYQETQYF. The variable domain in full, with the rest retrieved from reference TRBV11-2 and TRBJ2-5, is EAGVAQSPRYKIIEKRQSVAFWCNPISGHATLYWYQQILGQGPKLLIQFQNNGVVDDSQLPKDRFSAERLKGVDSTLKIQPAKLEDSAVYLCASSLGYQETQYFGPGTRLLVL.